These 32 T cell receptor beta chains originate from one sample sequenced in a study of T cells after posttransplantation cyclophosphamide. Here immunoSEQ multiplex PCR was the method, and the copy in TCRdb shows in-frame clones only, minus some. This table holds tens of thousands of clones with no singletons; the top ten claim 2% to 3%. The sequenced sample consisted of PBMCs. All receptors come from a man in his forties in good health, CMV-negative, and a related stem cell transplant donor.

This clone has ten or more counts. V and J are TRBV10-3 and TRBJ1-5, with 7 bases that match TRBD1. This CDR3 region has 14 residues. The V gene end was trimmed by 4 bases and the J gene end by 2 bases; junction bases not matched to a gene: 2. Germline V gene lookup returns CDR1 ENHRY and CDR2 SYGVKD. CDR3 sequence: CAISGQGGNQPQHF. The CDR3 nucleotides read TGTGCCATCAGTGGACAGGGTGGCAATCAGCCCCAGCATTTT.

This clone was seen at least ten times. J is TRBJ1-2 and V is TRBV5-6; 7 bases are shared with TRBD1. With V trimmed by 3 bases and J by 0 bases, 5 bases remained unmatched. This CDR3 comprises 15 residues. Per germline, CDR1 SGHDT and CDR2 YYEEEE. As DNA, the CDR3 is TGTGCCAGCAGCTCGGACAGGCAGGCTAACTATGGCTACACCTTC. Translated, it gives CASSSDRQANYGYTF.

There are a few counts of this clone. The CDR3: CASSSIPGSEQYV. The DNA for the CDR3 is TGTGCCAGCAGTTCCATTCCCGGGTCCGAGCAGTACGTC. The chain is built from TRBV6-1 and TRBJ2-7; D not resolved. This CDR3 spans 13 amino acids. Germline CDR1 and CDR2: MNHNS and SASEGT. Deletions cut 5 bases from V and 6 bases from J, with 14 bases between.

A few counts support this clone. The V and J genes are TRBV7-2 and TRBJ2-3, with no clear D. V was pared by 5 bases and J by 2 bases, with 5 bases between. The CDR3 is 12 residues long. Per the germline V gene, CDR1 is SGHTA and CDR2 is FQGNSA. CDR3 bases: TGTGCCAGCAGCCCAGACACAGATACGCAGTATTTT. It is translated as CASSPDTDTQYF.

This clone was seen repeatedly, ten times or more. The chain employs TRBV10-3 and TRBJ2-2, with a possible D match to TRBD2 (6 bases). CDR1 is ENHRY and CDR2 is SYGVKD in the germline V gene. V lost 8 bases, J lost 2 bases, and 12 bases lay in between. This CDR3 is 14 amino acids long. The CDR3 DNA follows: TGTGCCATCTGTGGGACTGCCAACACCGGGGAGCTGTTTTTT. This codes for CAICGTANTGELFF.

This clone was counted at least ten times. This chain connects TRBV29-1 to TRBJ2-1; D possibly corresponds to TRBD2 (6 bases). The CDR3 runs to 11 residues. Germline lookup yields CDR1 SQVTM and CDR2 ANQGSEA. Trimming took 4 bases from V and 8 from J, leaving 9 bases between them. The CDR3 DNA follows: TGCAGCGTTGGACTAGGCGATGAGCAGTTCTTC. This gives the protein CSVGLGDEQFF.

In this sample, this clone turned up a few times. The CDR3 region has the DNA TGTGCCAGCAGTACTACAGGGAGCACTGAAGCTTTCTTT. Translated, it gives CASSTTGSTEAFF. The chain joins TRBV6-1 to TRBJ1-1, with D perhaps matching TRBD1 (6 bases). With 5 bases removed from V and 4 bases from J, the gap between germline ends came to 11 bases. The CDR3 is 13 residues long. Germline lookup yields CDR1 MNHNS and CDR2 SASEGT.

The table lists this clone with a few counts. CDR3 amino acids: CASSLARTGGQRTNEKLFF. The CDR3 DNA is TGTGCCAGCAGCTTAGCGCGCACAGGGGGTCAAAGAACTAATGAAAAACTGTTTTTT. V usage is TRBV7-8 and J usage is TRBJ1-4; 8 nucleotides agree with TRBD1. CDR1 and CDR2 (germline): SGHVS, FQNEAQ. V lost 0 bases to trimming and J lost 1 base; unmatched junction nucleotides: 10. The CDR3 spans 19 residues. The whole variable domain, filled in from reference TRBV7-8 and TRBJ1-4, reads GAGVSQSPRYKVAKRGQDVALRCDPISGHVSLFWYQQALGQGPEFLTYFQNEAQLDKSGLPSDRFFAERPEGSVSTLKIQRTQQEDSAVYLCASSLARTGGQRTNEKLFFGSGTQLSVL.

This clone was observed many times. The DNA of the CDR3 is TGTGCCAGCAGCTACGGCACAGGGCAGCCCCAGCATTTT. Translating it yields CASSYGTGQPQHF. This chain links TRBV7-6 with TRBJ1-5; D may be TRBD1 (6 bases). Looked up from germline, CDR1 is SGHVS and CDR2 is FNYEAQ. The V and J ends lost 4 bases and 7 bases respectively, with 11 bases between them. The CDR3 spans 13 residues.

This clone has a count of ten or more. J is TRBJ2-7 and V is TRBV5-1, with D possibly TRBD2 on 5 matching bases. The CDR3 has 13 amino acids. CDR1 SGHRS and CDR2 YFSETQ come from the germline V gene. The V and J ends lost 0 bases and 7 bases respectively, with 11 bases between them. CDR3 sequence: CASSLEIAREQYF. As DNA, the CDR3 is TGCGCCAGCAGCTTGGAGATAGCGAGGGAGCAGTACTTC.

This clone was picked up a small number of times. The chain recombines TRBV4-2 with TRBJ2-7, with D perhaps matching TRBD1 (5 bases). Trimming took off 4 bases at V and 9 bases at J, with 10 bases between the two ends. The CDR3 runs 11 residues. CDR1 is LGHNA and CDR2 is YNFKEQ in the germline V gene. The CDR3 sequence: CASSPPQGQYV. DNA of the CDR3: TGTGCCAGCAGCCCTCCGCAGGGGCAGTACGTC.

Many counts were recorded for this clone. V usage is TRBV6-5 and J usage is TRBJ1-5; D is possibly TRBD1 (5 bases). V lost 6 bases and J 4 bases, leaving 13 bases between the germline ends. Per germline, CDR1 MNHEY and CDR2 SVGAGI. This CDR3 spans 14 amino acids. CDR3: CASRQSGVNQPQHF. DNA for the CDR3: TGTGCCAGCAGACAATCGGGGGTGAATCAGCCCCAGCATTTT.

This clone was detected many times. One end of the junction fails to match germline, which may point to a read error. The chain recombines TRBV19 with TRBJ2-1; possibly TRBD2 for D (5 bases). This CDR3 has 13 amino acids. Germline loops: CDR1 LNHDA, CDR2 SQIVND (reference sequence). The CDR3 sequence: CASSRQRVDEQFF. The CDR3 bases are TGTGCCAGCAGTAGGCAGAGGGTGGATGAGCAGTTCTTC. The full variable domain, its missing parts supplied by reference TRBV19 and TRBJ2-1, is DGGITQSPKYLFRKEGQNVTLSCEQNLNHDAMYWYRQDPGQGLRLIYYSQIVNDFQKGDIAEGYSVSREKKESFPLTVTSAQKNPTAFYLCASSRQRVDEQFFGPGTRLTVL.

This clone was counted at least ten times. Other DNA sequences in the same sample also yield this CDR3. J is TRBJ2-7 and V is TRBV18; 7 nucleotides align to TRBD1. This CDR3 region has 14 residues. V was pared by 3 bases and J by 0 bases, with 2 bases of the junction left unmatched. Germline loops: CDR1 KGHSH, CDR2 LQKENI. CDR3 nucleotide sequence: TGTGCCAGCTCACCGACAGGGAGCTCCTACGAGCAGTACTTC. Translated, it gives CASSPTGSSYEQYF.

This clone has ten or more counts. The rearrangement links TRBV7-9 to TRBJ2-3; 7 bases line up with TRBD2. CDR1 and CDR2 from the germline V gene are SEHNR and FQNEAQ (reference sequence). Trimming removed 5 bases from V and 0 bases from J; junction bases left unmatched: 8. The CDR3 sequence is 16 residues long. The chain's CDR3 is CASSDPSGASTDTQYF. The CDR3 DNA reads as TGTGCCAGCAGCGACCCTAGCGGTGCTAGCACAGATACGCAGTATTTT. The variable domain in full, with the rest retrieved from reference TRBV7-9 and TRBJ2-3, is DTGVSQNPRHKITKRGQNVTFRCDPISEHNRLYWYRQTLGQGPEFLTYFQNEAQLEKSRLLSDRFSAERPKGSFSTLEIQRTEQGDSAMYLCASSDPSGASTDTQYFGPGTRLTVL.

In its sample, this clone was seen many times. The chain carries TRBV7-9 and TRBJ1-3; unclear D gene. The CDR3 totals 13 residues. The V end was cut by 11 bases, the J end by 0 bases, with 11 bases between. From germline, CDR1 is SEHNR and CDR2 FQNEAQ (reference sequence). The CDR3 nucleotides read TGTGCCTCCCACCCTACCTCTGGAAACACCATATATTTT. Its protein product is CASHPTSGNTIYF.

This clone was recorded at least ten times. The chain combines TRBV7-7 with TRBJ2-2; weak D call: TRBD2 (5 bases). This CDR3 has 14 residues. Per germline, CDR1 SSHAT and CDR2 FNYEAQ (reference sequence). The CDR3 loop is CASLALAGPGELFF. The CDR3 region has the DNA TGTGCTAGCCTCGCGCTAGCTGGGCCCGGGGAGCTGTTTTTT.

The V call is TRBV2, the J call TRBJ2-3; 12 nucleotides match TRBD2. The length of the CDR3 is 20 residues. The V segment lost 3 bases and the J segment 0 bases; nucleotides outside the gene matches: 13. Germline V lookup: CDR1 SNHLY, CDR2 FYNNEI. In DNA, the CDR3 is TGTGCCAGCAGTGACGACCCTCTAGCGGGAGGGCCTACTAGCACAGATACGCAGTATTTT. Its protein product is CASSDDPLAGGPTSTDTQYF.

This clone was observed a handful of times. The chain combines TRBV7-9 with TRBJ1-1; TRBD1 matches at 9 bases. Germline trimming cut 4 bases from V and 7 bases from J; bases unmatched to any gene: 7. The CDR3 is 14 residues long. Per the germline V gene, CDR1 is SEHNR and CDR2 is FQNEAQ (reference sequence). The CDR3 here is CASSSRTGALEAFF. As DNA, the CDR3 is TGTGCCAGCAGCTCCCGGACAGGGGCGCTTGAAGCTTTCTTT.

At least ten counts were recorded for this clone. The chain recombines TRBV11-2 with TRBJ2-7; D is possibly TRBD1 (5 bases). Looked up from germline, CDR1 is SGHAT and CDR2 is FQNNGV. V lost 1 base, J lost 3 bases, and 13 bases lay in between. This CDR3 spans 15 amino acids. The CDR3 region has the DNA TGTGCCAGCAGCTTAGGCCCGGACAAGAACTACGAGCAGTACGTC. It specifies CASSLGPDKNYEQYV.

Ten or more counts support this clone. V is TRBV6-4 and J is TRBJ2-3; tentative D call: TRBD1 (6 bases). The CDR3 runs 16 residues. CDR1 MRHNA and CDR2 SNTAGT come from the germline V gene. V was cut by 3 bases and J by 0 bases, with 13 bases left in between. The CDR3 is CASSDAGAGSTDTQYF. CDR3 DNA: TGTGCCAGCAGTGATGCAGGGGCCGGGAGCACAGATACGCAGTATTTT.

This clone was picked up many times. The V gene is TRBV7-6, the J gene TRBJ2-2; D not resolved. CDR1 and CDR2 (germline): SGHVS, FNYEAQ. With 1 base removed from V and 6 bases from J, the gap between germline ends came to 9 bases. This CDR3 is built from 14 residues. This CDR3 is CASSLEASPGELFF. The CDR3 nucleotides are TGTGCCAGCAGCTTAGAAGCGTCCCCCGGGGAGCTGTTTTTT.

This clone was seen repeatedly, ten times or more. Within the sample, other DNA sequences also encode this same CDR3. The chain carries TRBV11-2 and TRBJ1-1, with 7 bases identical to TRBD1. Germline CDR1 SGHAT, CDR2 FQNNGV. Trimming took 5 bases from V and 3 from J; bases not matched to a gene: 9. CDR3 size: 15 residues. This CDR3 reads CASSRTGERYTEAFF. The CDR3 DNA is TGTGCCAGCAGCCGAACAGGGGAGAGGTACACTGAAGCTTTCTTT.

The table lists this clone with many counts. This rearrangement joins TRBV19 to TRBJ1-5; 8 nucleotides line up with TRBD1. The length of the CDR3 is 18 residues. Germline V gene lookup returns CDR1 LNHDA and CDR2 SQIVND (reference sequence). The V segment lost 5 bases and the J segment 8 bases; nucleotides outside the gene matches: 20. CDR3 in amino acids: CASSARTGFVGGYEPQHF. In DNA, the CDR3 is TGTGCCAGTAGTGCCCGGACAGGGTTCGTCGGGGGGTATGAGCCCCAGCATTTT.

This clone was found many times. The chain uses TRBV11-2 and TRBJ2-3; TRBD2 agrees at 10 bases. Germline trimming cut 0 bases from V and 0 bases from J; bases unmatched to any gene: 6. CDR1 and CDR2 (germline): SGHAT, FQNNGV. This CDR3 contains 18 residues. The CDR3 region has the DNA TGTGCCAGCAGCTTAGATCCCTGGACTAGCGGAAGCACAGATACGCAGTATTTT. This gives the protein CASSLDPWTSGSTDTQYF.

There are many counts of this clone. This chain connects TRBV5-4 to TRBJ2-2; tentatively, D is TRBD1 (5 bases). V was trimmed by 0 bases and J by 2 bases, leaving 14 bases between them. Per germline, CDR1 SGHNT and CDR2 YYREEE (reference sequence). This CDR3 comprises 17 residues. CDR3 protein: CASSLALRTPNTGELFF. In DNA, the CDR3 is TGTGCCAGCAGCTTGGCCCTCCGGACACCAAACACCGGGGAGCTGTTTTTT.

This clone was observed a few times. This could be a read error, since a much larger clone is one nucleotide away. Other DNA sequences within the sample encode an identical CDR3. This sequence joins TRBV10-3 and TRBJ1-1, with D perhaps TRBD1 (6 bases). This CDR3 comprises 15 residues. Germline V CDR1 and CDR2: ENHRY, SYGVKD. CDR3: CAIRGDGGMDTEAFF. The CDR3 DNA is TGTGCCATCAGGGGGGATGGGGGCATGGACACCGAAGCTTTCTTT.

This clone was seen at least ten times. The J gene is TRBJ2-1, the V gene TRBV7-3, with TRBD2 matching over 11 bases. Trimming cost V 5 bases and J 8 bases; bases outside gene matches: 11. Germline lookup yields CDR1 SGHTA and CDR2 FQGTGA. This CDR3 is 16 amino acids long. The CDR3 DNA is TGTGCCAGCAGCACCTTAGTGGGACTAGCGGTCCATGAGCAGTTCTTC. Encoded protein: CASSTLVGLAVHEQFF.

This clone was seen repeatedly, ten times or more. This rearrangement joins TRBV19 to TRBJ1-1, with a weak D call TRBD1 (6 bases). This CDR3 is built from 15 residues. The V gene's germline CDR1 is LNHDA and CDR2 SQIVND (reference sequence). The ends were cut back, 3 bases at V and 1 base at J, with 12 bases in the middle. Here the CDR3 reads CASSILGQRNTEAFF. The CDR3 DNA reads TGTGCCAGTAGTATCCTCGGACAGCGGAACACTGAAGCTTTCTTT.

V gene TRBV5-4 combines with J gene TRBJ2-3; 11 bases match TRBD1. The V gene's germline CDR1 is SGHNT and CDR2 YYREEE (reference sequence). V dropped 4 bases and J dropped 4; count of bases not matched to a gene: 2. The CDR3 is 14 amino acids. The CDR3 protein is CASSKGQGADTQYF. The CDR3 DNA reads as TGTGCCAGCAGCAAGGGACAGGGGGCAGATACGCAGTATTTT.

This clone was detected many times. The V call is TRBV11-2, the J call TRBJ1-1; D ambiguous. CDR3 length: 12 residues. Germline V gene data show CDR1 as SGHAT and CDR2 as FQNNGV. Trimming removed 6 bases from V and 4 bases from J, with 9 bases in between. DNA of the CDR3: TGTGCCAGCAGTCTACTGGTCACTGAAGCTTTCTTT. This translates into CASSLLVTEAFF.

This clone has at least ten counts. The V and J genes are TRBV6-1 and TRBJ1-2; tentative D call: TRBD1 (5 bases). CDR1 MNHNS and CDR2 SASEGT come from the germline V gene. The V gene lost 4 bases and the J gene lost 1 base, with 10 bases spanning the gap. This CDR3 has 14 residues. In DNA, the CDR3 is TGTGCCAGCAGTGGAGGAGGGGATAACTATGGCTACACCTTC. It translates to CASSGGGDNYGYTF.